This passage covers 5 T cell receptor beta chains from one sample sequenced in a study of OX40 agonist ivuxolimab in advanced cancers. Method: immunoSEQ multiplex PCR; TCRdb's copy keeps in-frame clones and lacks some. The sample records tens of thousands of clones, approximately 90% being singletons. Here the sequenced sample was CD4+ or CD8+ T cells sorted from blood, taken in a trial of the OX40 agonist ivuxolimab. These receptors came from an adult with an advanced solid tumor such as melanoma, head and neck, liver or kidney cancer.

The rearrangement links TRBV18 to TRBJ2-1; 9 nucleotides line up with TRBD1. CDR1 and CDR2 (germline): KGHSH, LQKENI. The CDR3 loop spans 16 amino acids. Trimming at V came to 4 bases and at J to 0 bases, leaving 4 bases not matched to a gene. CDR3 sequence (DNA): TGTGCCAGCTCACATATGGACAGGGGCTCCTACAATGAGCAGTTCTTC. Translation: CASSHMDRGSYNEQFF.

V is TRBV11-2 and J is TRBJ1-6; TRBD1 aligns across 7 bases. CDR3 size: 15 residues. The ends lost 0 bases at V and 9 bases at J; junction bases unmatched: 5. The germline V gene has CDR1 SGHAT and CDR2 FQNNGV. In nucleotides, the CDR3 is TGTGCCAGCAGCTTAGAGGGGACAGCGAGTTCACCCCTCCACTTT. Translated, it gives CASSLEGTASSPLHF.

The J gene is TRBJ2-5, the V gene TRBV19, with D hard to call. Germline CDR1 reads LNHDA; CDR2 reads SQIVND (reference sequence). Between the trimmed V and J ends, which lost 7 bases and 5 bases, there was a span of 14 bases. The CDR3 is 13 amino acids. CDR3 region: CASKRPGVETQYF. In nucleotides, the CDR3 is TGTGCCAGTAAGAGACCTGGGGTGGAGACCCAGTACTTC.

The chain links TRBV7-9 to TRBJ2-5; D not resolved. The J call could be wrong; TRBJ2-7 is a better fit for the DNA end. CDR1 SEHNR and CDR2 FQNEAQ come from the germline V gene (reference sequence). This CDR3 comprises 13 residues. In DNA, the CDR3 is TGTGCCAGCACTCGCCGGACCTCCTACGAGCAGTACTTC. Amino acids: CASTRRTSYEQYF.

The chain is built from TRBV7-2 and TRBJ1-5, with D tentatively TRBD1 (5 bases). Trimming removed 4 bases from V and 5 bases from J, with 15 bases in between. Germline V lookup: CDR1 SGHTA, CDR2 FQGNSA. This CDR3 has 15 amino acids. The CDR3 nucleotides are TGTGCCAGCAGCTCCTCGGGGACGAAATATCAGCCCCAGCATTTT. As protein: CASSSSGTKYQPQHF.